Listed here are 15 T cell receptor beta chains from one sample, sequenced in a study of T cell repertoires in cytomegalovirus infection. These receptors are not linked to any known antigen. TCRdb re-derived calls from the reads in MiXCR, one entry per CDR3 protein. The sample includes about 150,000 distinct CDR3 sequences, roughly a third of them seen just once. This specimen consisted of CD8+ T cells from cultured PBMCs, obtained from culture after CMV antigen stimulation. The receptors were gathered from a human donor in good health (CMV status not recorded). Some clones in this sample may be carry-over from other donors' samples.

This clonotype occurred a few times. The chain carries TRBV27 and TRBJ2-1, with unresolved D. Germline CDR1 reads MNHEY; CDR2 reads SMNVEV (reference sequence). The V and J ends lost 4 bases and 4 bases respectively, with 8 bases between them. This CDR3 contains 13 residues. CDR3 protein: CASSWARYNEQFF. The CDR3 DNA reads as TGTGCCAGCAGTTGGGCCAGGTACAATGAGCAGTTCTTC.

V gene TRBV11-1 combines with J gene TRBJ2-1; D not resolved. Germline V CDR1 and CDR2: SGHAT, FQDESV (reference sequence). This CDR3 is 12 amino acids long. Trimming left V 5 bases short and J 6 bases short, with 8 bases between. The CDR3: CASSDYGNEQFF. DNA for the CDR3: TGTGCCAGCAGCGATTACGGCAATGAGCAGTTCTTC. The full variable domain, with the rest looked up from reference TRBV11-1 and TRBJ2-1, is EAEVAQSPRYKITEKSQAVAFWCDPISGHATLYWYRQILGQGPELLVQFQDESVVDDSQLPKDRFSAERLKGVDSTLKIQPAELGDSAMYLCASSDYGNEQFFGPGTRLTVL.

The chain employs TRBV10-3 and TRBJ2-1; TRBD2 is a possible D gene (6 bases). Germline CDR1 and CDR2: ENHRY and SYGVKD. CDR3 length: 17 amino acids. Trimming shortened V by 0 bases and J by 7 bases, and 19 bases separated the two germline ends. CDR3: CAISESTGRSGKNEQFF. In nucleotides, the CDR3 is TGTGCCATCAGTGAGTCGACGGGGAGGTCAGGGAAAAATGAGCAGTTCTTC.

This chain connects TRBV3-1 to TRBJ1-2; D unclear. Per germline, CDR1 LGHDT and CDR2 YNNKEL (reference sequence). Trimming removed 0 bases from V and 6 bases from J, with 5 bases in between. The CDR3 length is 12 residues. The CDR3: CASSQDLDGYTF. The CDR3 DNA reads as TGTGCCAGCAGCCAAGATCTCGATGGCTACACCTTC.

The chain recombines TRBV7-3 with TRBJ1-1; unclear D gene. This CDR3 has 14 residues. CDR1 is SGHTA and CDR2 is FQGTGA in the germline V gene. The V end lost 0 bases, the J end lost 0 bases, and 5 bases lay between the germline ends. The CDR3 nucleotides read TGTGCCAGCAGCTTAACGTTGGTGAACACTGAAGCTTTCTTT. Translating it yields CASSLTLVNTEAFF.

This rearrangement joins TRBV3-1 to TRBJ1-3; D gene uncertain. The CDR3 has 15 residues. V was clipped by 3 bases and J by 0 bases, with 9 bases between them. The V gene's germline CDR1 is LGHDT and CDR2 YNNKEL (reference sequence). The CDR3 loop reads CASSHQDGSGNTIYF. Here the CDR3 DNA reads TGTGCCAGCAGCCACCAGGACGGCTCTGGAAACACCATATATTTT. Drawing the rest from reference TRBV3-1 and TRBJ1-3, the complete variable domain is DTAVSQTPKYLVTQMGNDKSIKCEQNLGHDTMYWYKQDSKKFLKIMFSYNNKELIINETVPNRFSPKSPDKAHLNLHINSLELGDSAVYFCASSHQDGSGNTIYFGEGSWLTVV.

This clonotype was counted ten times or more. The J gene is TRBJ2-2, the V gene TRBV7-8, with no clear D. The CDR3 totals 15 residues. Germline values: CDR1 SGHVS, CDR2 FQNEAQ. Trimming took 5 bases from V and 6 from J, leaving 16 bases between them. The chain's CDR3 is CASSKGPQVAGELFF. The CDR3 DNA reads TGTGCCAGCAGCAAAGGACCGCAGGTGGCCGGGGAGCTGTTTTTT.

CDR3: CASSSPSQGPYEQYF. The CDR3 coding sequence is TGTGCCAGCAGTTCGCCGTCCCAGGGGCCCTACGAGCAGTACTTC. This chain joins TRBV2 and TRBJ2-7; the D gene is possibly TRBD1 (6 bases). Germline V lookup: CDR1 SNHLY, CDR2 FYNNEI. V was cut by 5 bases and J by 2 bases, with 16 bases left in between. CDR3 length equals 15 residues.

The gene calls are TRBV12-3 or TRBV12-4 and TRBJ1-4, with D possibly being TRBD1 (5 bases). CDR3 length: 16 amino acids. V was shortened by 1 base and J by 6 bases, with 15 bases between the two germline ends. CDR3 bases: TGTGCCAGCAGTTTAGGACAGCTCCCCGGGGATGAAAAACTGTTTTTT. It encodes CASSLGQLPGDEKLFF.

The chain joins TRBV13 to TRBJ1-1; D possibly corresponds to TRBD1 (5 bases). The CDR3 runs to 15 residues. Trimming stripped 0 bases from V and 4 bases from J, with 12 bases between. Germline CDR1 PRHDT, CDR2 FYEKMQ (reference sequence). The CDR3 coding sequence is TGTGCCAGCAGCTTAGGGCAGGGAGGGAGCACTGAAGCTTTCTTT. This codes for CASSLGQGGSTEAFF.

The chain employs TRBV27 and TRBJ2-1, with D unresolved. Per germline, CDR1 MNHEY and CDR2 SMNVEV (reference sequence). The V end was cut by 8 bases, the J end by 3 bases, with 8 bases between. The CDR3 runs to 12 residues. The CDR3 DNA reads as TGTGCCAGCGGTCGACTCTACAATGAGCAGTTCTTC. It specifies CASGRLYNEQFF.

This rearrangement joins TRBV27 to TRBJ1-1, with D hard to call. Looked up from germline, CDR1 is MNHEY and CDR2 is SMNVEV (reference sequence). CDR3 length: 15 amino acids. Trimming removed 6 bases from V and 0 bases from J, with 14 bases in between. This chain's CDR3 is CASSPLKYMNTEAFF. In DNA form, the CDR3 reads TGTGCCAGCAGCCCTCTAAAGTACATGAACACTGAAGCTTTCTTT.

This clonotype was detected many times. The rearrangement joins TRBV12-3 or TRBV12-4 to TRBJ2-7; D remains unclear. Trimming cost V 2 bases and J 3 bases, with 5 bases left between them. The CDR3 sequence is 12 residues long. The DNA for the CDR3 is TGTGCCAGCAGTTTATTGAGCTACGAGCAGTACTTC. Encoded protein: CASSLLSYEQYF.

This chain joins TRBV6-2 or TRBV6-3 and TRBJ1-1, with D uncertain. Looked up from germline, CDR1 is MNHEY and CDR2 is SVGEGT. V lost 4 bases, J lost 2 bases, and 11 bases lay in between. CDR3 length: 14 amino acids. CDR3: CASSLANINTEAFF. CDR3 sequence (DNA): TGTGCCAGCAGTTTGGCGAATATTAACACTGAAGCTTTCTTT.

The table lists this clonotype with a few counts. The chain employs TRBV7-9 and TRBJ1-6; a possible D gene is TRBD1 (5 bases). The CDR3 runs 15 residues. Germline values: CDR1 SEHNR, CDR2 FQNEAQ (reference sequence). The V and J ends lost 6 bases and 4 bases respectively, with 13 bases between them. The CDR3 sequence: CASSRTDSYNSPLHF. In DNA, the CDR3 is TGTGCCAGCAGTCGAACCGACAGTTATAATTCACCCCTCCACTTT.